The sequence of this TCR beta chain was determined in a study of blood T cell repertoires in COVID-19. The wider study: Samples taken during acute and convalescent COVID-19 were collected in the United States, Italy and Spain. Sources were T cells, B-cell-depleted T cells, or PBMCs; the material itself was cDNA or gDNA.

The germline V gene encodes CDR1 SGHNT and CDR2 YENEEA. The CDR3 totals 16 residues. The ends were cut back, 2 bases at V and 0 bases at J, with 11 bases in the middle. As handled by the study authors: Reference gene primer amplification in the assay estimated nucleated cell counts. Data came from immunoSEQ multiplex PCR; TCRdb stores just in-frame clones and leaves some out. V, J and clone size derive from that table, while D and trimming were established from the DNA sequence. In the table there are about 78,000 clones, over 75% of which are singletons. The sample consisted of peripheral blood. J is TRBJ1-5 and V is TRBV11-3; D may be TRBD1 (5 bases). This TCR was sampled from a human donor in a cohort sampled during active COVID-19. The CDR3 region has the DNA TGTGCCAGCAGCTTAAGGCACAGGAATAGCAATCAGCCCCAGCATTTT. Protein product: CASSLRHRNSNQPQHF. The whole variable domain, remainder taken from reference TRBV11-3 and TRBJ1-5, is EAGVVQSPRYKIIEKKQPVAFWCNPISGHNTLYWYLQNLGQGPELLIRYENEEAVDDSQLPKDRFSAERLKGVDSTLKIQPAELGDSAVYLCASSLRHRNSNQPQHFGDGTRLSIL.